This T cell receptor beta chain comes out of a study of blood T cell repertoires in COVID-19. Overall study context: Whether acute or convalescent, the COVID-19 samples came from the United States, Italy and Spain. T cells, B-cell-depleted T cells, or PBMCs supplied cDNA or gDNA.

The authors' processing: Using reference gene primer amplification, nucleated cell counts were estimated. Generated by immunoSEQ multiplex PCR, the TCRdb table keeps only in-frame clones and is missing some. V, J and clone size derive from that table, while D and trimming were established from the DNA sequence. The sample lists about 87,000 clones, 75% to 90% seen once, with roughly 5.2% in the top ten. This CDR3 is built from 16 residues. Germline V gene sequence: CDR1 LGHDT, CDR2 YNNKEL (reference sequence). The ends were cut back, 3 bases at V and 4 bases at J, with 15 bases in the middle. The material sequenced was peripheral blood. This sequence joins TRBV3-1 (or the pseudogene TRBV3-2) and TRBJ1-4, with D perhaps matching TRBD1 (6 bases). The clonotype was recovered from a woman older than 75 with active COVID-19. The CDR3 here is CASSHSPRGINEKLFF. CDR3 in DNA: TGTGCCAGCAGCCACAGTCCGAGGGGGATTAATGAAAAACTGTTTTTT.